A selection of T cell receptor beta chains follows, all from one sample in a study of blood T cells in healthy people across ages. Each CDR3 protein is one row after TCRdb ran MiXCR on the 5' RACE reads. Of fewer than 700,000 distinct CDR3 sequences in the sample, around 43% are singletons; the top ten hold around 30%. Sequencing was performed on blood. The receptors here all came from a man older than 75 in good health. Both conserved end residues are part of each CDR3. The D gene is left open where the match is weak. Clone sizes are given selectively: once, few, many, or a class where the clone is expanded.

abundance	v_gene	d_gene	j_gene	CDR3nt	CDR3aa
few	TRBV29-1	-	TRBJ1-4	TGCAGCGTCGCACAGCTTATTGCAACTAATGAAAAACTGTTTTTT	CSVAQLIATNEKLFF
-	TRBV7-2	-	TRBJ2-1	TGTGCCAGCAGCTTAGCGCCAGGTGGAAACAATGAGCAGTTCTTC	CASSLAPGGNNEQFF
-	TRBV29-1	-	TRBJ1-4	TGCAGCGTTGCCCTAATCGGAGGAAATGAAAAACTGTTTTTT	CSVALIGGNEKLFF
few	TRBV7-2	-	TRBJ1-2	TGTGCCAGCAGCTTGGGCTCGAGGTATGGCTACACCTTC	CASSLGSRYGYTF
many	TRBV11-2	-	TRBJ1-4	TGTGCCAGCAGCTTGAAACCGCCCCACAGTGCCTCTAATGAAAAACTGTTTTTT	CASSLKPPHSASNEKLFF
-	TRBV7-2	TRBD2	TRBJ2-1	TGTGCCAGCAGCCTACGGGGGGGGAGCTCCTACAATGAGCAGTTCTTC	CASSLRGGSSYNEQFF
few	TRBV20-1	TRBD2	TRBJ2-3	TGCAGGCCGGGACTAGCGGGAAGCGCGGAGAGCACAGATACGCAGTATTTT	CRPGLAGSAESTDTQYF
-	TRBV20-1	-	TRBJ2-5	TGCAGTGCTAGAGATACTATCCAAGAGACCCAGTACTTC	CSARDTIQETQYF
few	TRBV6-2/TRBV6-3	-	TRBJ1-5	TGTGCCAGCAGTTATGGGGGGCCCGTTCAGCCCCAGCATTTT	CASSYGGPVQPQHF
-	TRBV3-1	TRBD1	TRBJ2-7	TGTGCCAGCAGCCAACGGACAGGTGTGGGTGAGCAGTACTTC	CASSQRTGVGEQYF
few	TRBV7-2	-	TRBJ2-3	TGTGCCAGCAGCCAGACGGCCCGGGGGAGCACAGATACGCAGTATTTT	CASSQTARGSTDTQYF
-	TRBV10-2	-	TRBJ1-2	TGCGCCAGCGGACCGACGTCGGGGAAAGGCTACACCTTC	CASGPTSGKGYTF
many	TRBV20-1	TRBD1	TRBJ1-5	TGCAGTGCTAGAGAGGGACAGGGGGCTTTTCAGCCCCAGCATTTT	CSAREGQGAFQPQHF
few	TRBV6-6	-	TRBJ1-6	TGTGCCAGCAGTTACTCAGACAGGTCCTTAACTTCACCCCTCCACTTT	CASSYSDRSLTSPLHF
few	TRBV5-6	TRBD2	TRBJ2-3	TGTGCCAGCAGCCCCTACGGACTAGCGGGGGCCACAGATACGCAGTATTTT	CASSPYGLAGATDTQYF
few	TRBV28	-	TRBJ2-1	TGTGCCAGCGGTAGGGACCTACGCACTTATGGGGAGCAGTTCTTC	CASGRDLRTYGEQFF
few	TRBV20-1	TRBD2	TRBJ2-7	TGCAGTGCCCCCTCCAGGGCGGGAGGTGGCTACGAGCAGTACTTC	CSAPSRAGGGYEQYF
few	TRBV7-6	TRBD2	TRBJ2-1	TGTGCCAGCAGCTCTTTCACTAGCGGGAGCAGTAATGAGCAGTTCTTC	CASSSFTSGSSNEQFF
few	TRBV7-2	-	TRBJ2-3	TGTGCCAGCAGCTCAAGGGCGGGCAGTGACACAGATACGCAGTATTTT	CASSSRAGSDTDTQYF
-	TRBV6-2/TRBV6-3	-	TRBJ2-5	TGTGCCAGCAAACCGGACTCGTACCAAGAGACCCAGTACTTC	CASKPDSYQETQYF
-	TRBV7-2	TRBD2	TRBJ2-2	TGTGCCAGCAGCTTTCGGCCTAGCGGGTCCGGGGAGCTGTTTTTT	CASSFRPSGSGELFF
-	TRBV20-1	TRBD1	TRBJ2-1	TGCAGTGCGGAAACCGGGACAGCCAGCTCCTACAATGAGCAGTTCTTC	CSAETGTASSYNEQFF
-	TRBV3-1	-	TRBJ1-2	TGTGCCAGCAGCCCGCGACAGGACTATGGCTACACCTTC	CASSPRQDYGYTF
-	TRBV29-1	-	TRBJ1-3	TGCAGCGTTGAACCCAGGGGAGATCCTGGAAACACCATATATTTT	CSVEPRGDPGNTIYF
-	TRBV6-5	TRBD1	TRBJ2-7	TGTGCCAGCAGTTATCGACAGGGGGACATCTACGAGCAGTACTTC	CASSYRQGDIYEQYF
once	TRBV25-1	TRBD1	TRBJ2-7	TGTGCCAGCAGTCCGACAGGGTGGGCCTACGAGCAGTACTTC	CASSPTGWAYEQYF